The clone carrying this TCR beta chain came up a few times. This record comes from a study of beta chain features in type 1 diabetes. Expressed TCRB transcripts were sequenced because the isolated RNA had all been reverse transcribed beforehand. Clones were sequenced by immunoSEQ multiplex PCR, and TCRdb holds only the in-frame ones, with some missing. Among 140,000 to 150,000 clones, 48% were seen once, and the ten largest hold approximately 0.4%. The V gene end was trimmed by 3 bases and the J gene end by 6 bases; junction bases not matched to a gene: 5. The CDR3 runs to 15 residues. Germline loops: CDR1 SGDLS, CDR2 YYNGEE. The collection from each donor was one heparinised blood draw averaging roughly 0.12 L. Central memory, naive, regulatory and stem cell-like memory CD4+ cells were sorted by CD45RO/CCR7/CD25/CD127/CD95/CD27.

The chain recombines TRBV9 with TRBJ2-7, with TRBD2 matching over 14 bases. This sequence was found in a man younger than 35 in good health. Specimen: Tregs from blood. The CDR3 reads CASSAGTSGSFEQYF. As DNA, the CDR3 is TGTGCCAGCAGCGCCGGGACTAGCGGGAGTTTCGAGCAGTACTTC.